This entry features one T cell receptor beta chain sequence. The antigen it recognizes is unknown. Within one base of it there is no much larger clone, and no base qualities were kept. The method behind the library was PCR. DNA from cultured CD4+ T cells underwent TCR sequencing with the Oncomine TCR Beta short-read assay at the Johns Hopkins FTIC core. The QIAamp micro DNA kit was used to extract genomic DNA from the cultured CD4+ T cells. Oncomine TCR Beta libraries from cultured CD4+ T cells were pooled with unique dual indexes and sequenced on an Illumina iSeq 100. Per the authors' processing: Non-productive sequences were removed, and CDR3s not starting with C, not ending with F or W, or shorter than 7 amino acids were discarded. Antigen-specific clonotypes were identified with the MANAFEST web application by comparing peptide-stimulated wells with reference and other culture wells. An FDR below 0.05, an odds ratio above 5, and a productive frequency above 0.1% in at least two of three replicate wells were required for clones to be considered positive. Cross-reactive clonotypes were defined as significantly expanded in both SARS-CoV-2 spike wells and at least one common cold coronavirus spike condition. CDR3 homology was assessed with Levenshtein distances (stringdist) and unrooted phylogenetic trees (ape) in R version 3.6.1. TCRdb ran its own pipeline on the public reads, namely fastp trimming at Q25 and MiXCR clone calling, and kept in-frame beta chains. CDR3 protein sequences are deduplicated, and each keeps its most common genes and DNA. Here the V and J calls rest on TCRdb's processing, not on the authors' analysis. The sample yields approximately 20,000 distinct CDR3 sequences; about a third were counted once. In total, the top ten clones hold around 8.4% of the sample.

This specimen comes from a study of vaccination and CD4 T cells after COVID-19 (dated by TCRdb to between 2020 and 2023). With regard to the full study: Every convalescent patient had a positive nasal swab PCR test for SARS-CoV-2, with mild disease in 9 or 10 patients and severe disease in one. Six males and four females were included in the convalescent cohort, with two Hispanic individuals, seven Caucasians, two Asians and one multiracial person represented. Two doses of either the Pfizer-BioNTech BNT162b2 vaccine (n=8) or the Moderna mRNA-1273 vaccine (n=2) were administered to participants. Post-COVID blood samples were collected from convalescent patients a median of around 100 days after diagnosis, with a range of roughly 35 to 161 days. Post-vaccine blood samples were collected a median of about 72 days after the second vaccine dose, ranging from about 13 to 250 days. For a few convalescent patients, samples were collected at an early post-vaccination timepoint (day 14) as well as at a late post-vaccination timepoint (days 161 to 241). For stimulating the cultures, overlapping spike peptide pools were used, derived from SARS-CoV-2 as well as from the common cold coronaviruses HCoV-NL63, HCoV-OC43 and HCoV-229E. As controls, cultures received a CEFX viral epitope pool (the positive control), an HIV-1 Nef peptide pool (the negative control), or no peptide at all. In 9 to 11 COVID-19 convalescent patients and 4 infection-naive healthy vaccine recipients, researchers compared the spike-specific CD4+ TCR repertoire from before mRNA vaccination with the repertoire from after.

Broad study findings and their caveats: The median count of SARS-CoV-2-reactive clonotypes went up from about 23 after infection to 30 to 40 after vaccination, although the change was not significant. Of the vaccine-specific clones found in convalescent patients, nearly all (304 of 307) were mono-reactive for SARS-CoV-2 spike instead of being cross-reactive with common cold coronaviruses. In convalescent patients, a median 86.3% of post-vaccine SARS-CoV-2-reactive clones were detected only after vaccination, and vaccine-specific priming was suggested by this finding. Relatively few convalescent patients were included in the study, and early timepoints after natural infection were not analyzed.

The germline V gene encodes CDR1 KGHDR and CDR2 SFDVKD. The CDR3, cysteine through phenylalanine, is 17 amino acids long. Of the read, only the CDR3 DNA is kept; its 51 bases are in frame from base 1. V has 4 bases trimmed and J has 2 bases trimmed; junction bases matching no gene number 10. In light of the paper, this sample's time point label describes: late sampling 161 to 241 days after vaccination in three convalescent patients. This sample's treatment or condition label indicates: roughly nine-day PBMC culture with coronavirus spike peptide pools or control peptides (ViraFEST assay). The study used the ViraFEST assay, which expanded antigen-specific T cells with peptide pools and then identified expanded clonotypes by TCR sequencing. The positive SARS-CoV-2 PCR tests of the convalescent patients were dated from March to December 2020, before the Alpha, Beta and Delta variants emerged in the United States. PBMCs were cultured at fewer than 2.5 million per well in IMDM supplemented with 5% human AB serum and about 9.5 IU/ml IL-2, with about 10 ug/ml peptide pools added. On days 3 and 7, half of the culture medium was replaced with fresh IL-2-containing medium. After around 11 days of culture, CD4+ T cells were isolated by negative selection with the EasySep CD4+ T cell isolation kit. Ficoll-Paque Plus gradient centrifugation was used to isolate PBMCs from whole blood, and the isolated PBMCs were then either used fresh or cryopreserved at -140C. Triplicate wells were generally used for each culture condition.

The chain is assembled from TRBV24-1 and TRBJ2-5, and 9 bases in between align with TRBD1. The sample in question was CD4+ T cells from blood, cultured in vitro, obtained about 7 months after SARS-CoV-2 vaccination. The receptor comes from a human donor who had recovered from COVID-19. The CDR3 has the sequence CATSDQDTGGIQETQYF. The DNA is TGTGCCACCAGTGACCAAGATACAGGGGGCATTCAAGAGACCCAGTACTTC.